This T cell receptor (beta chain) was captured in a study of Tregs in tolerant kidney transplant recipients. The data were produced by immunoSEQ multiplex PCR, yet TCRdb's version contains in-frame clones alone and is incomplete. The table has tens of thousands of clones, 95% to 98% seen once. Sample: Tregs from blood, taken before the transplant. The origin of this receptor is a human donor who received a combined kidney and bone marrow transplant.

The CDR3 nucleotides read TGTGCCAGCAGCGCAGGGGTGGGAACACCCCTCCACTTT. This translates into CASSAGVGTPLHF. The V and J genes are TRBV14 and TRBJ1-6; possibly TRBD1 for D (6 bases). Germline lookup yields CDR1 SGHDN and CDR2 FVKESK. The CDR3 length is 13 residues. V shed 5 bases and J shed 11 bases, with 13 bases lying between them.